Below, 6 T cell receptor beta chains from the same sample are listed, as sequenced in a study of T cells in Graves' hyperthyroidism and ophthalmopathy. RNA transcripts gave rise to amplified TCR beta CDR3 regions. The HTBI primer set served for first-round RT-PCR of the TCR CDR3. TCRdb independently ran MiXCR on the multiplex PCR reads; one entry per CDR3 protein. The sample has roughly 250,000 distinct CDR3 sequences, 14% to 15% seen once; the top ten hold about an eighth. Source material: blood. Receptors were obtained from a woman aged 35 to 49 with Graves' hyperthyroidism that later progressed to Graves' ophthalmopathy.

This clonotype was seen more than once but under ten times. V usage is TRBV19 and J usage is TRBJ2-4; 10 bases are a match to TRBD2. The CDR3 covers 19 residues. The V gene's germline CDR1 is LNHDA and CDR2 SQIVND (reference sequence). After removal of 5 bases from V and 0 bases from J, the junction contained 13 bases not matched to a gene. This CDR3 is CASSSLLAGPLLAKNIQYF. DNA for the CDR3: TGTGCCAGTAGTTCATTACTAGCGGGACCTCTCCTAGCCAAAAACATTCAGTACTTC.

This clonotype appeared many times. The J gene is TRBJ2-1, the V gene TRBV12-3 or TRBV12-4; maybe TRBD1 (6 bases). The length of the CDR3 is 16 residues. V lost 5 bases, J lost 3 bases, and 17 bases lay in between. CDR3 in DNA: TGTGCCAGCAGTCCCCCAGGGGCCGTAAACTACAATGAGCAGTTCTTC. Translated: CASSPPGAVNYNEQFF.

This clonotype occurred a few times. The CDR3 DNA sequence: TGTGCCAGCAAGACGGCGAACTATGGCTACACCTTC. It codes for CASKTANYGYTF. The chain links TRBV28 to TRBJ1-2; D is unresolved. Trimming stripped 7 bases from V and 2 bases from J, with 8 bases between. Germline CDR1 reads MDHEN; CDR2 reads SYDVKM. The length of the CDR3 is 12 residues.

Many counts were recorded for this clonotype. V is TRBV7-9 and J is TRBJ2-3; 10 nucleotides match TRBD2. Germline assignment: CDR1 SEHNR and CDR2 FQNEAQ (reference sequence). This CDR3 region has 19 residues. Trimming cost V 4 bases and J 2 bases; bases outside gene matches: 15. Written as DNA, the CDR3 is TGTGCCAGCAGCTCCGTCAAGATCCTAGCGGGAGAGCTCACAGATACGCAGTATTTT. Translation gives CASSSVKILAGELTDTQYF.

In its sample, this clonotype was seen many times. The V and J genes are TRBV27 and TRBJ2-1, with D tentatively TRBD1 or TRBD2 (5 bases each). This CDR3 comprises 14 residues. The germline CDR1 and CDR2 sequences are MNHEY and SMNVEV (reference sequence). Trimming took 7 bases from V and 2 from J, leaving 12 bases between them. CDR3 sequence (DNA): TGTGCCAGCACAACGGGACGAACCTACAATGAGCAGTTCTTC. Translated: CASTTGRTYNEQFF.

This clonotype showed up many times. The chain couples TRBV20-1 to TRBJ1-2; D not resolved. The V gene lost 1 base and the J gene lost 0 bases, with 9 bases spanning the gap. Germline values: CDR1 DFQATT, CDR2 SNEGSKA (reference sequence). The CDR3 has 14 residues. As DNA, the CDR3 is TGCAGTGCTAGAGTAGTCAGCACTAACTATGGCTACACCTTC. Protein product: CSARVVSTNYGYTF.